The 18 T cell receptor beta chains listed next were all sequenced from one sample in a study of CD8 T cells in Susac syndrome. Random-hexamer reverse transcription was applied to about 0.5 to 1 ug RNA. TCRdb recomputed calls from the immunoSEQ multiplex PCR reads with MiXCR, one row per CDR3 protein. The data contain about 150,000 distinct CDR3 sequences, roughly 95% of them singletons. Sequencing input: CD4+ T cells from PBMCs. The receptors originated from a human donor with Susac syndrome.

The chain combines TRBV28 with TRBJ2-7, with D unresolved. The germline V gene has CDR1 MDHEN and CDR2 SYDVKM. Trimming took off 8 bases at V and 6 bases at J, with 11 bases between the two ends. CDR3 length equals 11 residues. The CDR3 DNA follows: TGTGCCAGCGGGGTAAGGTCCGAGCAGTACTTC. Translating gives CASGVRSEQYF.

V is TRBV30 and J is TRBJ2-1; D ambiguous. Trimming took 3 bases from V and 4 from J, leaving 4 bases between them. Per germline, CDR1 GTSNPN and CDR2 SVGIG (reference sequence). The CDR3 length is 11 residues. CDR3 sequence: CAWRGYNEQFF. CDR3 DNA: TGTGCCTGGAGGGGTTACAATGAGCAGTTCTTC. The whole variable domain, filled in from reference TRBV30 and TRBJ2-1, reads SQTIHQWPATLVQPVGSPLSLECTVEGTSNPNLYWYRQAAGRGLQLLFYSVGIGQISSEVPQNLSASRPQDRQFILSSKKLLLSDSGFYLCAWRGYNEQFFGPGTRLTVL.

This chain connects TRBV29-1 to TRBJ1-1, with 7 bases fitting TRBD1. Per germline, CDR1 SQVTM and CDR2 ANQGSEA. Trimming removed 4 bases from V and 5 bases from J; junction bases left unmatched: 10. The CDR3 totals 14 residues. This CDR3 is CSVAGGSGSTEAFF. CDR3 nucleotides: TGCAGCGTTGCAGGGGGGTCGGGTAGTACTGAAGCTTTCTTT.

The chain uses TRBV7-2 and TRBJ2-2; 7 bases align to TRBD1. J was trimmed by 6 bases and V by 0 bases; bases with no gene match: 7. Germline CDR1 and CDR2: SGHTA and FQGNSA. The CDR3 sequence is 16 residues long. This CDR3 is CASSLAIGDSAGELFF. The CDR3 coding sequence is TGTGCCAGCAGCTTAGCAATCGGGGACAGCGCCGGGGAGCTGTTTTTT.

V and J are TRBV7-2 and TRBJ2-7; possibly TRBD2 for D (5 bases). The germline V and J ends were trimmed by 1 base and 2 bases, with 9 bases remaining between them. The CDR3 spans 14 residues. Looked up from germline, CDR1 is SGHTA and CDR2 is FQGNSA. The CDR3 is CASSLGGSAYEQYF. CDR3 coding DNA: TGTGCCAGCAGCTTAGGGGGTAGCGCCTACGAGCAGTACTTC.

DNA for the CDR3: TGTGCAGCAGGACCCCCAGGACCCTACGAGCAGTACTTC. As protein: CAAGPPGPYEQYF. The chain combines TRBV28 with TRBJ2-7; no reliable D call. The CDR3 is 13 amino acids. Germline V gives CDR1 MDHEN, CDR2 SYDVKM.

The chain employs TRBV7-9 and TRBJ1-6, with D tentatively TRBD1 (5 bases). V was pared by 1 base and J by 2 bases, with 9 bases between. Germline V CDR1 and CDR2: SEHNR, FQNEAQ (reference sequence). The CDR3 spans 16 residues. The CDR3 sequence: CASSLGQGTYNSPLHF. The CDR3 DNA reads as TGTGCCAGCAGCTTAGGGCAGGGAACCTATAATTCACCCCTCCACTTT.

CDR3 in DNA: TGTGCCAGCAGCCAAGCTCCGGGACAGGGGTATGGCTACACCTTC. Its protein product is CASSQAPGQGYGYTF. J is TRBJ1-2 and V is TRBV3-1, with 10 nucleotides matching TRBD1. CDR1 and CDR2 (germline): LGHDT, YNNKEL (reference sequence). This CDR3 spans 15 amino acids. V was pared by 1 base and J by 5 bases, with 4 bases of the junction left unmatched. Drawing the rest from reference TRBV3-1 and TRBJ1-2, the complete variable domain is DTAVSQTPKYLVTQMGNDKSIKCEQNLGHDTMYWYKQDSKKFLKIMFSYNNKELIINETVPNRFSPKSPDKAHLNLHINSLELGDSAVYFCASSQAPGQGYGYTFGSGTRLTVV.

The CDR3 loop is CASSFTLAGGLNEQFF. The CDR3 nucleotides are TGTGCCAGCAGTTTTACTCTAGCGGGAGGGTTGAATGAGCAGTTCTTC. The chain employs TRBV28 and TRBJ2-1, with TRBD2 matching 12 bases. V gave up 3 bases and J gave up 7 bases; unmatched junction bases: 7. Germline V gene data show CDR1 as MDHEN and CDR2 as SYDVKM. This CDR3 has 16 residues.

This clonotype was picked up one time. The chain carries TRBV7-9 and TRBJ1-1; a possible D gene is TRBD1 (6 bases). The germline V gene encodes CDR1 SEHNR and CDR2 FQNEAQ (reference sequence). CDR3 size: 17 residues. V was cut by 1 base and J by 0 bases, with 15 bases left in between. The CDR3 DNA reads TGTGCCAGCAGCTTAGACGGGCCAGGGGAGATGAACACTGAAGCTTTCTTT. Residues: CASSLDGPGEMNTEAFF.

The rearrangement joins TRBV9 to TRBJ2-4, with D unclear. Trimming removed 2 bases from V and 8 bases from J, with 11 bases in between. CDR3 length: 13 amino acids. Germline CDR1 and CDR2: SGDLS and YYNGEE. The DNA for the CDR3 is TGTGCCAGCAGCGTCCGGGTATGGGACATTCAGTACTTC. Its translation: CASSVRVWDIQYF.

This sequence joins TRBV20-1 and TRBJ2-1; D gene unclear. The germline V gene has CDR1 DFQATT and CDR2 SNEGSKA (reference sequence). This CDR3 has 13 amino acids. The V end lost 3 bases, the J end lost 0 bases, and 6 bases lay between the germline ends. In DNA form, the CDR3 reads TGCAGTGCTAGCGGACCCTCCTACAATGAGCAGTTCTTC. It encodes CSASGPSYNEQFF.

The rearrangement joins TRBV25-1 to TRBJ1-2; maybe TRBD1 (5 bases). This CDR3 is built from 11 residues. Germline V gives CDR1 MGHDK, CDR2 SYGVNS. V lost 10 bases and J 8 bases, leaving 14 bases between the germline ends. The CDR3 DNA sequence: TGTGCCATCTATGACGGGGGGGGCTACACCTTC. Translation gives CAIYDGGGYTF.

The chain has TRBV4-3 and TRBJ2-2; TRBD2 matches at 8 bases. This CDR3 contains 18 residues. CDR1 and CDR2 from the germline V gene are LGHNA and YSLEER. The V and J ends lost 4 bases and 0 bases, in that order; junction bases with no gene match: 10. The CDR3 loop reads CASSRRWLAGANTGELFF. DNA of the CDR3: TGCGCCAGCAGCCGTCGTTGGCTAGCGGGCGCGAACACCGGGGAGCTGTTTTTT.

The chain carries TRBV7-3 and TRBJ2-3; 7 bases fit TRBD2. The CDR3 is made up of 15 amino acids. CDR1 SGHTA and CDR2 FQGTGA come from the germline V gene. Trimming at V came to 4 bases and at J to 5 bases, leaving 9 bases not matched to a gene. The CDR3 coding sequence is TGTGCCAGCAGCTCACAAAGCGGGATGGAAGATACGCAGTATTTT. This translates into CASSSQSGMEDTQYF.

DNA for the CDR3: TGTGCCAGCAGCCAAGCATGGACAGTTGGAGAAGCTTTCTTT. Translation gives CASSQAWTVGEAFF. The chain recombines TRBV3-1 with TRBJ1-1, with D perhaps TRBD1 (6 bases). CDR1 and CDR2 (germline): LGHDT, YNNKEL (reference sequence). This CDR3 has 14 amino acids. Trimming took off 1 base at V and 8 bases at J, with 14 bases between the two ends. Supplemented by reference TRBV3-1 and TRBJ1-1, the full variable domain reads DTAVSQTPKYLVTQMGNDKSIKCEQNLGHDTMYWYKQDSKKFLKIMFSYNNKELIINETVPNRFSPKSPDKAHLNLHINSLELGDSAVYFCASSQAWTVGEAFFGQGTRLTVV.

The chain links TRBV9 to TRBJ2-6; a possible D gene is TRBD2 (5 bases). The length of the CDR3 is 16 residues. Germline loops: CDR1 SGDLS, CDR2 YYNGEE. Trimming left V 4 bases short and J 4 bases short, with 15 bases between. The CDR3 region is CASSPGSGRGANVLTF. The CDR3 DNA follows: TGTGCCAGCAGCCCGGGATCCGGGCGCGGGGCCAACGTCCTGACTTTC. Full variable domain (outside the CDR3, taken from reference TRBV9 and TRBJ2-6): DSGVTQTPKHLITATGQRVTLRCSPRSGDLSVYWYQQSLDQGLQFLIQYYNGEERAKGNILERFSAQQFPDLHSELNLSSLELGDSALYFCASSPGSGRGANVLTFGAGSRLTVL.

The chain combines TRBV18 with TRBJ1-3; D unclear. The CDR3 totals 16 residues. Germline V gene data show CDR1 as KGHSH and CDR2 as LQKENI. Trimming shortened V by 4 bases and J by 0 bases, and 13 bases separated the two germline ends. Written as DNA, the CDR3 is TGTGCCAGCTCACTGGACGGTGCCATCTCTGGAAACACCATATATTTT. Its translation is CASSLDGAISGNTIYF.